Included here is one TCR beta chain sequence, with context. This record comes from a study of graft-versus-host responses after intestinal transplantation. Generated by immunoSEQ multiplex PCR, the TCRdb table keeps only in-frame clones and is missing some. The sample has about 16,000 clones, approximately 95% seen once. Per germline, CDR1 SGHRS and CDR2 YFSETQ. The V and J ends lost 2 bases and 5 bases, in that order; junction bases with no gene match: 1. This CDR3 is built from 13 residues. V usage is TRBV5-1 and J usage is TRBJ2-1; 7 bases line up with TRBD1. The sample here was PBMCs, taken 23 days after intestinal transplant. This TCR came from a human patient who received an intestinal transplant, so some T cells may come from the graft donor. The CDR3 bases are TGCGCCAGCAGCTTACAGGGGCACAATGAGCAGTTCTTC. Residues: CASSLQGHNEQFF. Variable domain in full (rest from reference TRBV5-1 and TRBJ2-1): KAGVTQTPRYLIKTRGQQVTLSCSPISGHRSVSWYQQTPGQGLQFLFEYFSETQRNKGNFPGRFSGRQFSNSRSEMNVSTLELGDSALYLCASSLQGHNEQFFGPGTRLTVL.